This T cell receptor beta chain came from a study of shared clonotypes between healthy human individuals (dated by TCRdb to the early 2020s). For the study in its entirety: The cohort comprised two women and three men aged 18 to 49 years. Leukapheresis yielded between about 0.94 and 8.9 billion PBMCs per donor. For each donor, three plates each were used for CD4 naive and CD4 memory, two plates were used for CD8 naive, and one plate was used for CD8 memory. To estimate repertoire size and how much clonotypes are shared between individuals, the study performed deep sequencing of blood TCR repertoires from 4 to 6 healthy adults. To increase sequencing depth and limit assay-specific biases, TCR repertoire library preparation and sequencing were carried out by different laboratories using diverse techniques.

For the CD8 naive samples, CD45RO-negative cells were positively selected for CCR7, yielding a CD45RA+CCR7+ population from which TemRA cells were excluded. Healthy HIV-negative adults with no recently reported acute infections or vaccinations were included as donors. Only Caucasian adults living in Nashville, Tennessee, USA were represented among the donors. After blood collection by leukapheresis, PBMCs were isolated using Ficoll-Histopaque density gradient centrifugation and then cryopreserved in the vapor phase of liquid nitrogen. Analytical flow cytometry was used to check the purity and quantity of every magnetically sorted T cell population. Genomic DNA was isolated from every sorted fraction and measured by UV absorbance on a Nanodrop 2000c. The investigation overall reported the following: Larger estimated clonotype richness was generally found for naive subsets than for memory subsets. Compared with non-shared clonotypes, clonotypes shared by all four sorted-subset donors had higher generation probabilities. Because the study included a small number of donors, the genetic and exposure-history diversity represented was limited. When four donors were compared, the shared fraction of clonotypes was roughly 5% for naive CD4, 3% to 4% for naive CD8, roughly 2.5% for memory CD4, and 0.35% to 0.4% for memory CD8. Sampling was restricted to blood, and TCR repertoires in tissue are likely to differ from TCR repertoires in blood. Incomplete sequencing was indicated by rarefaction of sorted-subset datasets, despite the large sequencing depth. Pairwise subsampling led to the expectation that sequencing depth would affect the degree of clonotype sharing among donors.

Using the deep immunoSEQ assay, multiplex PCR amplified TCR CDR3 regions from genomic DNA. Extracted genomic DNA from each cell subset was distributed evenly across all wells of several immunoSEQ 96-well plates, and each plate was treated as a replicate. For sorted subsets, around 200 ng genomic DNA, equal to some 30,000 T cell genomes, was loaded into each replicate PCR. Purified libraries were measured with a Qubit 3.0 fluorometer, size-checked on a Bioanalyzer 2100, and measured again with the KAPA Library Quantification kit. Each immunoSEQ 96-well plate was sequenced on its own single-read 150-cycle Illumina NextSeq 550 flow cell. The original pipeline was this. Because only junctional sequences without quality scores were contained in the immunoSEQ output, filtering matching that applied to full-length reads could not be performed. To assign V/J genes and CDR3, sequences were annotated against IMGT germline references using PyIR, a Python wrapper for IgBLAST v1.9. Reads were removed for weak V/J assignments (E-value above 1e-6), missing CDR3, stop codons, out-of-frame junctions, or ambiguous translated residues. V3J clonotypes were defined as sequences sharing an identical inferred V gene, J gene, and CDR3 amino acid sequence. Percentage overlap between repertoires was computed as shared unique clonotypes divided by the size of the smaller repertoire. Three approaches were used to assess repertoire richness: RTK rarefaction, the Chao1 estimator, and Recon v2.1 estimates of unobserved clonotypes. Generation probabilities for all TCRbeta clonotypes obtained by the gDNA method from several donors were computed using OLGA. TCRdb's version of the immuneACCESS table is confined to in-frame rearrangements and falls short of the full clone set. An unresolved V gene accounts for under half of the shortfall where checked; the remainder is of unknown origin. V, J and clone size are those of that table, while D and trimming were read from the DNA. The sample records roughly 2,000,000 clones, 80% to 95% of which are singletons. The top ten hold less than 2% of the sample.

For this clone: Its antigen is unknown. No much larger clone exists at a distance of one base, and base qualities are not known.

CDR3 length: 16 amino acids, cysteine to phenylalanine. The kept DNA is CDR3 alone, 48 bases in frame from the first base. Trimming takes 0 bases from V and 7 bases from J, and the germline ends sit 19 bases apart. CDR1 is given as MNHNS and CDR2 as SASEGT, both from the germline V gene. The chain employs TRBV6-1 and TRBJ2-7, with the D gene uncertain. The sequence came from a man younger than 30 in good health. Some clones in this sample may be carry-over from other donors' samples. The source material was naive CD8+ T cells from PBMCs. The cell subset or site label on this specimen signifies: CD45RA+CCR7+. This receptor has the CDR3 CASSEALRRTTFEQYF. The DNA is TGTGCCAGCAGTGAAGCGCTTCGTAGGACGACGTTTGAGCAGTACTTC.